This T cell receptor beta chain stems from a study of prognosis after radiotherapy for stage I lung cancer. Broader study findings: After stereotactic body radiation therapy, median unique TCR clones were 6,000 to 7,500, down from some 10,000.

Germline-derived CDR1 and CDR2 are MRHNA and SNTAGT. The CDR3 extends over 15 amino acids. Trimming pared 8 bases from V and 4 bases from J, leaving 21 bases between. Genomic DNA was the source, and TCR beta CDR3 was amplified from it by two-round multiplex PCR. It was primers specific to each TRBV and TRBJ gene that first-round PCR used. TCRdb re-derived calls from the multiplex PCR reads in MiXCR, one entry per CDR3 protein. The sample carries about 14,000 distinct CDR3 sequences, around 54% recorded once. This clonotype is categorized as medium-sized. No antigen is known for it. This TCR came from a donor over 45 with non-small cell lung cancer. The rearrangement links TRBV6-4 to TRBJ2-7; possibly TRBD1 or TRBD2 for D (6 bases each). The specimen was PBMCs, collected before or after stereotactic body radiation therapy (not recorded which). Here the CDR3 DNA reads TGTGCCAGCCGGGGGCTCAGAGGGGGGCGATACGAGCAGTACTTC. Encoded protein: CASRGLRGGRYEQYF.